The rows below give T cell receptor beta chains drawn from one sample of a study of T-cell memory formation after mild COVID-19. TCRdb re-called the 5' RACE reads with MiXCR, one entry per CDR3 protein. The data show over 150,000 distinct CDR3 sequences, with around 20% seen just once and 3.9% held by the top ten. Sample: PBMCs or a T cell subset sorted from them (not recorded which). These receptors were obtained from a man aged 18 to 35 who had mild COVID-19 (a few samples of this study predate the infection). Cell type and time point are not known. Each CDR3 is given with its conserved first and last residue. Fields, in order: J gene, V gene, CDR3 protein.

J: TRBJ2-1
V: TRBV7-6
CDR3: CASTGRGLYNEQFF

J: TRBJ2-1
V: TRBV10-3
CDR3: CATHLAGGHNEQFF

J: TRBJ2-5
V: TRBV7-3
CDR3: CASSLSGGSKTQYF

J: TRBJ2-7
V: TRBV19
CDR3: CASSRGVGPTTYEQYF

J: TRBJ2-5
V: TRBV6-5
CDR3: CASGGAQETQYF

J: TRBJ2-5
V: TRBV18
CDR3: CASSPNPQETQYF

J: TRBJ1-2
V: TRBV3-1
CDR3: CASSQGRGQVVSGYTF

J: TRBJ2-5
V: TRBV7-2
CDR3: CASSFQRGGGETQYF

J: TRBJ1-2
V: TRBV7-2
CDR3: CASSLLWDGYTF

J: TRBJ1-4
V: TRBV27
CDR3: CASSLKPDPEKLFF

J: TRBJ2-1
V: TRBV19
CDR3: CASSIPRVGPVEQFF

J: TRBJ2-1
V: TRBV7-2
CDR3: CASSLAPEGYNEQFF

J: TRBJ2-7
V: TRBV5-1
CDR3: CASSLSRQSANEQYF

J: TRBJ2-3
V: TRBV4-3
CDR3: CASSQEGRGRGADTQYF

J: TRBJ1-2
V: TRBV4-3
CDR3: CASSQEAGAANYGYTF

J: TRBJ1-1
V: TRBV5-1
CDR3: CASSSLGVGSTEAFF

J: TRBJ2-7
V: TRBV7-7
CDR3: CASSLGTEDEQYF

J: TRBJ1-5
V: TRBV7-2
CDR3: CASSLQENQPQHF

J: TRBJ1-5
V: TRBV27
CDR3: CASSADRDQPQHF

J: TRBJ1-4
V: TRBV7-2
CDR3: CASSSRTRQENEKLFF

J: TRBJ1-1
V: TRBV5-4
CDR3: CASSGGTAGSEAFF

J: TRBJ1-2
V: TRBV5-1
CDR3: CASSGQGPGYGYTF

J: TRBJ1-2
V: TRBV2
CDR3: CASSEGTIGANYGYTF

J: TRBJ2-5
V: TRBV7-2
CDR3: CASSHRFNPGPGRETQYF

J: TRBJ1-5
V: TRBV20-1
CDR3: CSARGYGGHGEPQHF

J: TRBJ2-5
V: TRBV18
CDR3: CASSSQPSGSRQETQYF

J: TRBJ1-4
V: TRBV12-3/TRBV12-4
CDR3: CASSEDGGDEKLFF

J: TRBJ2-7
V: TRBV20-1
CDR3: CSADGADTYEQYF

J: TRBJ1-1
V: TRBV20-1
CDR3: CSARQGGLNTEAFF

J: TRBJ2-5
V: TRBV7-2
CDR3: CASSLGTGTVETQYF

J: TRBJ2-2
V: TRBV5-4
CDR3: CASSPRTSLTGELFF

J: TRBJ2-5
V: TRBV20-1
CDR3: CSAIGGGRRETQYF

J: TRBJ2-3
V: TRBV7-8
CDR3: CASSRRVHGADTQYF

J: TRBJ2-5
V: TRBV5-1
CDR3: CASSSTGDRETQYF

J: TRBJ1-1
V: TRBV10-3
CDR3: CAISESRGRNTEAFF

J: TRBJ2-3
V: TRBV5-6
CDR3: CASSSAGALGDTQYF

J: TRBJ1-1
V: TRBV5-1
CDR3: CASSLAVGTEAFF

J: TRBJ2-5
V: TRBV7-2
CDR3: CASSPGTGSYQETQYF

J: TRBJ1-5
V: TRBV5-5
CDR3: CASRSGSNQPQHF

J: TRBJ2-1
V: TRBV7-2
CDR3: CASSLEPHREFF

J: TRBJ2-5
V: TRBV5-1
CDR3: CASSFTSGIQETQYF

J: TRBJ1-1
V: TRBV28
CDR3: CASSRDSAFF

J: TRBJ2-2
V: TRBV29-1
CDR3: CSVKWGALTGELFF

J: TRBJ2-5
V: TRBV29-1
CDR3: CSVRVNQETQYF

J: TRBJ1-4
V: TRBV7-2
CDR3: CASSRESGEKLFF

J: TRBJ2-2
V: TRBV24-1
CDR3: CATSDLRQGVTGELFF

J: TRBJ1-1
V: TRBV10-3
CDR3: CAISESGTGTFRTTEAFF

J: TRBJ1-6
V: TRBV9
CDR3: CASSVASAGTPLHF

J: TRBJ2-5
V: TRBV20-1
CDR3: CSAPSPGTGETQYF

J: TRBJ2-5
V: TRBV20-1
CDR3: CSAPSTPQETQYF

J: TRBJ2-1
V: TRBV5-1
CDR3: CASSLVGRDNEQFF

J: TRBJ2-3
V: TRBV7-2
CDR3: CASSSRLAGSGDTQYF